These T cell receptor beta chains were read from a single sample in a study of T cells in Graves' hyperthyroidism and ophthalmopathy. MiXCR, run by TCRdb on the multiplex PCR reads, gives a single entry per CDR3 protein. The table lists about 480,000 distinct CDR3 sequences, over 13% of them singletons. The specimen was blood. These receptors were taken from a woman between 18 and 29 years old with Graves' hyperthyroidism. Each CDR3 is given with its conserved first and last residue. Fields, in order: clone size, CDR3 length, D gene, V gene, J gene, CDR3 DNA, CDR3 protein. D genes are given only for firm matches. Size is stated for part of the rows, as once, few or many counts, or as a class when the clone is expanded.

clone_size: .
cdr3_length: 16
d_call: .
v_call: TRBV12-3/TRBV12-4
j_call: TRBJ1-6
cdr3_nt: TGTGCCAGCAGCCCTGAAGGGAGGTTTGGCAATTCACCCCTCCACTTT
cdr3_aa: CASSPEGRFGNSPLHF

clone_size: many
cdr3_length: 14
d_call: .
v_call: TRBV15
j_call: TRBJ2-3
cdr3_nt: TGTGCCACCAGCTCGGGGGCAGCCACAGATACGCAGTATTTT
cdr3_aa: CATSSGAATDTQYF

clone_size: many
cdr3_length: 14
d_call: .
v_call: TRBV7-9
j_call: TRBJ2-1
cdr3_nt: TGTGCCAGCAGCTTAGAGGCCCGGCGCAATGAGCAGTTCTTC
cdr3_aa: CASSLEARRNEQFF

clone_size: .
cdr3_length: 15
d_call: .
v_call: TRBV19
j_call: TRBJ1-1
cdr3_nt: TGTGCCAGTAGCTCTTGGACGGACCTCCCCGTTGGGGCTTTCTTT
cdr3_aa: CASSSWTDLPVGAFF

clone_size: many
cdr3_length: 15
d_call: TRBD2
v_call: TRBV12-3/TRBV12-4
j_call: TRBJ2-1
cdr3_nt: TGTGCCAGCAGTTCAACCCAGCGGGAGCAAAATGAGCAGTTCTTC
cdr3_aa: CASSSTQREQNEQFF

clone_size: many
cdr3_length: 11
d_call: .
v_call: TRBV10-3
j_call: TRBJ1-2
cdr3_nt: TGTGCCATCACGGGACAACATGGCTACACCTTC
cdr3_aa: CAITGQHGYTF

clone_size: many
cdr3_length: 13
d_call: .
v_call: TRBV7-3
j_call: TRBJ2-1
cdr3_nt: TGTGCCAGCAGCTTAAGTCGGGACAATGAGCAGTTCTTC
cdr3_aa: CASSLSRDNEQFF

clone_size: many
cdr3_length: 14
d_call: .
v_call: TRBV2
j_call: TRBJ2-7
cdr3_nt: TGTGCCAGCACTGAGCGAGACTCAGCCTACGAGCAGTACTTC
cdr3_aa: CASTERDSAYEQYF

clone_size: .
cdr3_length: 15
d_call: .
v_call: TRBV27
j_call: TRBJ2-1
cdr3_nt: TGTGCCAGCAGACCTACAGGGGGCGGCGGGAGGGCCCAGTTCTTC
cdr3_aa: CASRPTGGGGRAQFF

clone_size: .
cdr3_length: 14
d_call: .
v_call: TRBV9
j_call: TRBJ2-7
cdr3_nt: TGTGCCAGCAGCGTAGGGGCAGGTCTGTACGAGCAGTACTTC
cdr3_aa: CASSVGAGLYEQYF

clone_size: many
cdr3_length: 16
d_call: TRBD1
v_call: TRBV6-1
j_call: TRBJ1-2
cdr3_nt: TGTGCCAGCGGCCGGGACAGGGTCTTTTCTTCCTATGGCTACACCTTC
cdr3_aa: CASGRDRVFSSYGYTF

clone_size: many
cdr3_length: 14
d_call: TRBD2
v_call: TRBV7-3
j_call: TRBJ2-1
cdr3_nt: TGTGCCAGCAGCTTAAGCGGGGGGCAGGTTGAGCAGTTCTTC
cdr3_aa: CASSLSGGQVEQFF

clone_size: few
cdr3_length: 14
d_call: .
v_call: TRBV5-1
j_call: TRBJ2-5
cdr3_nt: TGCGCCAGCAGCTCGCCGGGGTGGCAAGAGACCCAGTACTTC
cdr3_aa: CASSSPGWQETQYF

clone_size: few
cdr3_length: 16
d_call: .
v_call: TRBV3-1
j_call: TRBJ2-1
cdr3_nt: TGTGCCAGCAGCCAAGATTCCCAGGTCTCCTACAATGAGCAGTTCTTC
cdr3_aa: CASSQDSQVSYNEQFF

clone_size: many
cdr3_length: 14
d_call: .
v_call: TRBV18
j_call: TRBJ1-4
cdr3_nt: TGTGCCAGCGGAGAGGCGGGGCCAGGTGAAAAACTGTTTTTT
cdr3_aa: CASGEAGPGEKLFF

clone_size: .
cdr3_length: 17
d_call: .
v_call: TRBV7-9
j_call: TRBJ2-2
cdr3_nt: TGTGCCAGCAGCTTGATAAGAACGGGGATATACGCCGGGGAGCTGTTTTTT
cdr3_aa: CASSLIRTGIYAGELFF

clone_size: many
cdr3_length: 15
d_call: TRBD1
v_call: TRBV7-9
j_call: TRBJ1-2
cdr3_nt: TGTGCCAGCAGCTTAGCGGCGGACAGGGTTCGATCCAGCACCTTC
cdr3_aa: CASSLAADRVRSSTF

clone_size: few
cdr3_length: 15
d_call: .
v_call: TRBV12-3/TRBV12-4
j_call: TRBJ2-5
cdr3_nt: TGTGCCAGCAGTCCTCGGACATGGTACCAAGAGACCCAGTACTTC
cdr3_aa: CASSPRTWYQETQYF

clone_size: many
cdr3_length: 15
d_call: .
v_call: TRBV12-5
j_call: TRBJ2-2
cdr3_nt: TGTGCTAGTGGCCGACCCCAGGGGAACACCGGGGAGCTGTTTTTT
cdr3_aa: CASGRPQGNTGELFF

clone_size: few
cdr3_length: 13
d_call: .
v_call: TRBV19
j_call: TRBJ1-2
cdr3_nt: TGTGCCAGTAGTATAGAGGGGCGAAGGGGCTACACCTTC
cdr3_aa: CASSIEGRRGYTF

clone_size: few
cdr3_length: 19
d_call: .
v_call: TRBV29-1
j_call: TRBJ2-1
cdr3_nt: TGCAGCGTTGAAGATGGGGGGACGGTATCCACTCCTACCCACAATGAGCAGTTCTTC
cdr3_aa: CSVEDGGTVSTPTHNEQFF

clone_size: many
cdr3_length: 14
d_call: .
v_call: TRBV12-3/TRBV12-4
j_call: TRBJ1-2
cdr3_nt: TGTGCCAGCAAGTTTCGGGCAGCTAACTATGGCTACACCTTC
cdr3_aa: CASKFRAANYGYTF

clone_size: many
cdr3_length: 15
d_call: .
v_call: TRBV12-5
j_call: TRBJ2-2
cdr3_nt: TGTGCTAGTGGTTTGACCTCGACAGGGCGGGAGGAGCTGTTTTTT
cdr3_aa: CASGLTSTGREELFF

clone_size: many
cdr3_length: 13
d_call: .
v_call: TRBV2
j_call: TRBJ2-5
cdr3_nt: TGTGCCAGCAGTGCGCTGGGGACAGAGACCCAGTACTTC
cdr3_aa: CASSALGTETQYF

clone_size: many
cdr3_length: 17
d_call: .
v_call: TRBV6-1
j_call: TRBJ2-2
cdr3_nt: TGTGCCAGCAGCAAGACCCTGGGAGGGGGGGATACCGGGGAGCTGTTTTTT
cdr3_aa: CASSKTLGGGDTGELFF

clone_size: few
cdr3_length: 12
d_call: .
v_call: TRBV5-1
j_call: TRBJ2-5
cdr3_nt: TGCGCCAGCAGCTTCGGAAAAGAGATCCAGTACTTC
cdr3_aa: CASSFGKEIQYF

clone_size: .
cdr3_length: 15
d_call: .
v_call: TRBV13
j_call: TRBJ2-3
cdr3_nt: TGTGCCAGCAGCTTAGGCCCTAGCGCCCCAGATACGCAGTATTTT
cdr3_aa: CASSLGPSAPDTQYF

clone_size: many
cdr3_length: 16
d_call: .
v_call: TRBV18
j_call: TRBJ2-4
cdr3_nt: TGTGCCAGCTCACCACTTTTAGGGTTCGGCAAAAACATTCAGTACTTC
cdr3_aa: CASSPLLGFGKNIQYF

clone_size: many
cdr3_length: 15
d_call: .
v_call: TRBV2
j_call: TRBJ2-2
cdr3_nt: TGTGCCAGCCTTGTAACGGGTGCAGACACCGGGGAGCTGTTTTTT
cdr3_aa: CASLVTGADTGELFF

clone_size: .
cdr3_length: 12
d_call: .
v_call: TRBV10-1
j_call: TRBJ2-7
cdr3_nt: TGCGGCAGCAGTGAACAGGGCCACGAGCAGTACTTC
cdr3_aa: CGSSEQGHEQYF

clone_size: few
cdr3_length: 16
d_call: .
v_call: TRBV29-1
j_call: TRBJ1-1
cdr3_nt: TGCAGCGTTGAAGGTGACAGGCGATACCCCGACACTGAAGCTTTCTTT
cdr3_aa: CSVEGDRRYPDTEAFF

clone_size: many
cdr3_length: 16
d_call: TRBD1
v_call: TRBV5-1
j_call: TRBJ2-5
cdr3_nt: TGCGCCAGCAGCTTGGATTCGACAGGGTGGGGAGAGACCCAGTACTTC
cdr3_aa: CASSLDSTGWGETQYF

clone_size: many
cdr3_length: 13
d_call: .
v_call: TRBV14
j_call: TRBJ1-1
cdr3_nt: TGTGCCAGCAGCCAAGATGTCACAGGGGAAGCTTTCTTT
cdr3_aa: CASSQDVTGEAFF

clone_size: few
cdr3_length: 13
d_call: TRBD1
v_call: TRBV30
j_call: TRBJ2-7
cdr3_nt: TGTGCCTGGAGTACCAAGACAGGGCGTGAGCAGTACTTC
cdr3_aa: CAWSTKTGREQYF